This T cell receptor beta chain was identified in a study of blood T cell repertoires in COVID-19. Study in general: COVID-19 samples from acute and convalescent phases originated in the United States, Italy and Spain. PBMCs, B-cell-depleted T cells, or T cells provided the cDNA or gDNA that made up the material.

Authors' data handling: Amplified reference gene primers provided the basis for estimating nucleated cell counts. Here immunoSEQ multiplex PCR was the method, and the copy in TCRdb shows in-frame clones only, minus some. V, J and clone size derive from that table, while D and trimming were established from the DNA sequence. The data show approximately 44,000 clones, around nine tenths seen once. V was pared by 1 base and J by 7 bases, with 9 bases of the junction left unmatched. The length of the CDR3 is 16 residues. The germline V gene has CDR1 PRHDT and CDR2 FYEKMQ (reference sequence). Input material: peripheral blood. This clonotype originated in a man in his sixties with acute or convalescent COVID-19. The chain combines TRBV13 with TRBJ2-1; 8 bases are a match to TRBD1. The CDR3 coding sequence is TGTGCCAGCAGCTTAGTGCGGACAGGGTTTGTTAATGAGCAGTTCTTC. It translates to CASSLVRTGFVNEQFF.